This TCR beta chain was sequenced in a study of T cells in Graves' hyperthyroidism and ophthalmopathy. For the diagnoses, clinical symptoms, serum thyroxine and TRAb, thyroid ultrasound and orbital computed tomography were used. The CDR3 regions of TCR beta were amplified from RNA transcripts. TCR CDR3 underwent first-round RT-PCR with the HTBI primer set. MiXCR, applied by TCRdb to the multiplex PCR reads, yields one record per CDR3 protein. The top ten hold around 16% of the sample, which has about 690,000 distinct CDR3 sequences, around a sixth seen once. This clonotype was picked up a small number of times. The V and J ends lost 4 bases and 4 bases, in that order; junction bases with no gene match: 9. CDR3 length: 15 residues. Per the germline V gene, CDR1 is SGDLS and CDR2 is YYNGEE.

This receptor was obtained from a man aged 45-65 years with Graves' hyperthyroidism. The chain recombines TRBV9 with TRBJ2-3; 7 bases align to TRBD2. Input material: blood. The DNA of the CDR3 is TGTGCCAGCAGCCCCGGGACTATCTTGGCAGATACGCAGTATTTT. It specifies CASSPGTILADTQYF.